The 10 T cell receptor beta chains reported below all come from one sample, sequenced in a study of T cell responses to AZD1222 COVID-19 vaccine listed by TCRdb under 2021. The method was the immunoSEQ multiplex PCR assay. As stored in TCRdb, this immuneACCESS dataset retains in-frame rearrangements with V and J assigned. A fraction of the clones does not appear; measured against another copy, unresolved V genes explain less than half of the discrepancy, and the remainder lacks a known reason. In this sample the table shows 100,000 to 150,000 clones, about 85% of which occur a single time. 3.5% to 4.5% of the sample goes to the ten largest clones. The meaning of the sample's time point label: about 28 days (+/-7) after the second vaccine dose. The sample in question was peripheral blood, obtained 28 days after the second AZD1222 dose. These TCRs come from an adult who received the AZD1222 COVID-19 vaccine.

The gene calls are TRBV5-6 and TRBJ2-7; D is possibly TRBD1 (6 bases). This CDR3 has 16 residues. V was clipped by 4 bases and J by 0 bases, with 17 bases between them. Germline lookup yields CDR1 SGHDT and CDR2 YYEEEE. As DNA, the CDR3 is TGTGCCAGCAGCCTCTTCGGACAGACGAGCTCCTACGAGCAGTACTTC. Its translation is CASSLFGQTSSYEQYF.

This chain links TRBV11-3 with TRBJ2-2; 7 positions match TRBD2. This CDR3 region has 17 residues. The ends lost 0 bases at V and 6 bases at J; junction bases unmatched: 10. Germline V gene data show CDR1 as SGHNT and CDR2 as YENEEA. CDR3 in DNA: TGTGCCAGCAGCTTAGATCGGGGCTCGGGGGGTTCCGGGGAGCTGTTTTTT. This translates into CASSLDRGSGGSGELFF.

The CDR3: CASISLRQSSGNTIYF. CDR3 bases: TGTGCCAGTATAAGTTTGCGACAGTCCTCTGGAAACACCATATATTTT. V gene TRBV19 combines with J gene TRBJ1-3; D is possibly TRBD1 (5 bases). This CDR3 comprises 16 residues. The ends were cut back, 7 bases at V and 0 bases at J, with 16 bases in the middle. In germline, CDR1 is LNHDA, CDR2 SQIVND (reference sequence).

V and J are TRBV10-3 and TRBJ1-6; D unclear. CDR1 ENHRY and CDR2 SYGVKD come from the germline V gene. V lost 2 bases and J 7 bases, leaving 6 bases between the germline ends. The CDR3 extends over 13 amino acids. The DNA for the CDR3 is TGTGCCATCAGTGAGGCACAGAATTCACCCCTCCACTTT. Protein product: CAISEAQNSPLHF.

The chain is built from TRBV5-6 and TRBJ2-5; TRBD1 might be the D (5 bases). The CDR3 loop spans 12 amino acids. The germline V gene has CDR1 SGHDT and CDR2 YYEEEE. Trimming stripped 7 bases from V and 5 bases from J, with 12 bases between. This CDR3 is CASDRQYETQYF. CDR3 sequence (DNA): TGTGCCAGCGACCGACAGTACGAGACCCAGTACTTC.

V and J are TRBV5-1 and TRBJ2-5, with TRBD2 as a possible D gene (6 bases). Germline CDR1 and CDR2: SGHRS and YFSETQ. The CDR3 contains 14 residues. V lost 6 bases, J lost 5 bases, and 17 bases lay in between. The DNA for the CDR3 is TGCGCCAGCACGCCCCAGACTAGTTCGGAGACCCAGTACTTC. Encoded protein: CASTPQTSSETQYF.

The chain has TRBV3-1 (or the pseudogene TRBV3-2) and TRBJ1-2; no clear D. The germline gives CDR1 LGHDT, CDR2 YNNKEL (reference sequence). This CDR3 is built from 13 residues. The germline V and J ends were trimmed by 0 bases and 8 bases, with 10 bases remaining between them. The chain's CDR3 is CASSQDVWRGYTF. The DNA for the CDR3 is TGTGCCAGCAGCCAAGATGTCTGGCGCGGCTACACCTTC.

The V gene is TRBV7-2, the J gene TRBJ2-7; D is unresolved. V was cut by 1 base and J by 3 bases, with 10 bases left in between. Germline lookup yields CDR1 SGHTA and CDR2 FQGNSA. There are 14 residues in the CDR3. The CDR3 protein is CASSLVGYGYEQYF. CDR3 DNA sequence: TGTGCCAGCAGCTTAGTAGGCTACGGCTACGAGCAGTACTTC.

This chain links TRBV5-5 with TRBJ2-1, with D perhaps matching TRBD1 (6 bases). Trimming pared 4 bases from V and 12 bases from J, leaving 20 bases between. CDR1 SGHKS and CDR2 YYEKEE come from the germline V gene (reference sequence). The CDR3 totals 14 residues. The CDR3 loop is CASSVGTPLLGQFF. The CDR3 nucleotides are TGTGCCAGCAGCGTCGGGACACCCCTCTTGGGGCAGTTCTTC.

This clone ranks as medium-sized (0.01 to 0.1%). This chain links TRBV4-2 with TRBJ2-1, with 7 bases that match TRBD2. Germline V gene lookup returns CDR1 LGHNA and CDR2 YNFKEQ. After removal of 4 bases from V and 5 bases from J, the junction contained 8 bases not matched to a gene. This CDR3 is 15 amino acids long. The CDR3 spells CASSPSGGGDNEQFF. DNA of the CDR3: TGTGCCAGCAGCCCTAGCGGTGGGGGGGACAATGAGCAGTTCTTC.